The following is a T cell receptor (beta chain) sequence with its context. As yet, its antigen is unknown. The data stem from a study of T cell repertoires in cytomegalovirus infection. About the study: Public TCR beta signatures indicated both CMV infection and matching HLA type. Study-wide results and caveats: HLA-C-restricted CMV-specific TCR beta clonotypes were dominant in the ex vivo response.

From the reads, TCRdb called clonotypes with MiXCR, one entry per CDR3 protein. The data show about 440,000 distinct CDR3 sequences, approximately 32% seen once. CDR1 is LNHNV, CDR2 YYDKDF, per germline (reference sequence). V was trimmed by 0 bases and J by 2 bases, leaving 5 bases between them. This CDR3 contains 14 residues. The chain combines TRBV15 with TRBJ1-5; D gene uncertain. The sequenced sample consisted of PBMCs. The source of this sequence is a human donor in good health (CMV status not recorded). Some clones in this sample may be carry-over from other donors' samples. This CDR3 is CATSRDLGNQPQHF. The CDR3 nucleotides read TGTGCCACCAGCAGAGATTTGGGCAATCAGCCCCAGCATTTT.